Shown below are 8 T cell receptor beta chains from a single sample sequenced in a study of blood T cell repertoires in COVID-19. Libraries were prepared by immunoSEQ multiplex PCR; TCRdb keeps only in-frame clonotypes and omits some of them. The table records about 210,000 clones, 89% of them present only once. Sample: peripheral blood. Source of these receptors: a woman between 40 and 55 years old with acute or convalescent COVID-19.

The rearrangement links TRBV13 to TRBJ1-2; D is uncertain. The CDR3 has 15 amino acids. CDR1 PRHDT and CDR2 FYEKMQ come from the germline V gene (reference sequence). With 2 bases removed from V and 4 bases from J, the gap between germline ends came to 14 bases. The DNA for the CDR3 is TGTGCCAGCAGCTTAAACCTACTAGGCAGCTATGGCTACACCTTC. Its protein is CASSLNLLGSYGYTF. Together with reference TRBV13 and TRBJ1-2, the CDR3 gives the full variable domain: AAGVIQSPRHLIKEKRETATLKCYPIPRHDTVYWYQQGPGQDPQFLISFYEKMQSDKGSIPDRFSAQQFSDYHSELNMSSLELGDSALYFCASSLNLLGSYGYTFGSGTRLTVV.

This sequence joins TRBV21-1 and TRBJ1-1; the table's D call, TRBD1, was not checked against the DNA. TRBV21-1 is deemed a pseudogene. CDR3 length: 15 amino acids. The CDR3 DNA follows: TGTGCCAGCAGCACCAGGACAGACATGAACACTGAAGCTTTCTTT. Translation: CASSTRTDMNTEAFF.

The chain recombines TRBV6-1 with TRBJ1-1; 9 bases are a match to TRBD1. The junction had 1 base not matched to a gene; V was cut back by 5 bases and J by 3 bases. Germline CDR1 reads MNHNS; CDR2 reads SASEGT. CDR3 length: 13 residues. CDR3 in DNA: TGTGCCAGCAGTTGGACAGGGGACACTGAAGCTTTCTTT. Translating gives CASSWTGDTEAFF.

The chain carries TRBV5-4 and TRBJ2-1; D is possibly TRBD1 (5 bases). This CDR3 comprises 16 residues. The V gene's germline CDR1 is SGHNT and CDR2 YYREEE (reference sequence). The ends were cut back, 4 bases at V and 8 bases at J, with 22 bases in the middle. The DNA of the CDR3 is TGTGCCAGCAGCCCACAGTGGACAAGGGGCCTCGATGAGCAGTTCTTC. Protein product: CASSPQWTRGLDEQFF.

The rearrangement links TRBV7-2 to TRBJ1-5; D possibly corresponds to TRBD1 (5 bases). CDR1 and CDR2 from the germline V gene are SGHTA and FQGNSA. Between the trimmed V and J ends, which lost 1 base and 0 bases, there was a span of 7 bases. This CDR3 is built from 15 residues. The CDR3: CASSLGRVSNQPQHF. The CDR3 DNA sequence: TGTGCCAGCAGCTTAGGCAGGGTTAGCAATCAGCCCCAGCATTTT.

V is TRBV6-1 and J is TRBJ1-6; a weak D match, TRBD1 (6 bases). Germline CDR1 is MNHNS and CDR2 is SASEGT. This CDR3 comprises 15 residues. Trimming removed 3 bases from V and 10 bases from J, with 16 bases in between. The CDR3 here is CASSDGGAVASPLHF. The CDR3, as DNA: TGTGCCAGCAGTGACGGGGGGGCAGTGGCGTCACCCCTCCACTTT.

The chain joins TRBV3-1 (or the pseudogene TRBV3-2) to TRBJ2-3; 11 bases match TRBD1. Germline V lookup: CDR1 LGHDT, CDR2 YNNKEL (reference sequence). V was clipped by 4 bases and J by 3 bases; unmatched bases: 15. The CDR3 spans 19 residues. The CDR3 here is CASSLAGRTGGGNTDTQYF. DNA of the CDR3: TGTGCCAGCAGCCTCGCAGGGAGGACAGGGGGCGGAAATACAGATACGCAGTATTTT.

The CDR3 region has the DNA TGTGCCAGCAGTTACTATGGGGCTAGTCAGCCCCAGCATTTT. This encodes CASSYYGASQPQHF. This chain uses TRBV6-2 or TRBV6-3 with TRBJ1-5, with D possibly matching TRBD1 (5 bases). The V gene lost 1 base and the J gene lost 6 bases, with 10 bases spanning the gap. The CDR3 covers 14 residues. CDR1 and CDR2 (germline): MNHEY, SVGEGT.